This passage covers 31 T cell receptor beta chains from one sample sequenced in a study of human CD4 T cells and Enterobacteriaceae. The data were produced by immunoSEQ multiplex PCR, yet TCRdb's version contains in-frame clones alone and is incomplete. Of about 27,000 clones listed, about 82% are singletons. Memory CD4+ T cells were sorted as all CD4+ cells except CD45RA+CCR7+CD95- naive cells, over 98% pure. Sequencing was done on a sample of memory CD4+ T cells from blood. The origin of the receptors is a human donor in good health.

This chain uses TRBV30 with TRBJ2-3; 14 bases line up with TRBD2. Trimming removed 3 bases from V and 8 bases from J; junction bases left unmatched: 7. Germline lookup yields CDR1 GTSNPN and CDR2 SVGIG (reference sequence). This CDR3 is built from 15 residues. The CDR3 here is CAWSAKGLAGGTQYF. The CDR3 region has the DNA TGTGCCTGGAGCGCAAAAGGACTAGCGGGAGGTACGCAGTATTTT.

The chain carries TRBV27 and TRBJ1-2; D is uncertain. The V and J ends lost 3 bases and 1 base respectively, with 12 bases between them. CDR1 is MNHEY, CDR2 SMNVEV, per germline (reference sequence). This CDR3 spans 15 amino acids. CDR3 sequence (DNA): TGTGCCAGCAGTTTCAGGCAAACCTATAACTATGGCTACACCTTC. Residues: CASSFRQTYNYGYTF.

V usage is TRBV5-4 and J usage is TRBJ2-3; D call uncertain. This CDR3 spans 16 amino acids. V lost 2 bases and J lost 1, with 14 bases in between. Germline-derived CDR1 and CDR2 are SGHNT and YYREEE (reference sequence). In nucleotides, the CDR3 is TGTGCCAGCAGCTTTAGACTGGCTAGTCGCACAGATACGCAGTATTTT. It specifies CASSFRLASRTDTQYF.

The V and J genes are TRBV7-3 and TRBJ1-2, with 8 bases matching TRBD1. V was pared by 5 bases and J by 8 bases, with 7 bases of the junction left unmatched. Germline CDR1 is SGHTA and CDR2 is FQGTGA. The CDR3 sequence is 13 residues long. The CDR3 DNA reads TGTGCCAGCAGCACTGACAGGGGTCGAGGCTACACCTTC. It is translated as CASSTDRGRGYTF.

In this sample, this clone is medium-sized. V is TRBV5-4 and J is TRBJ2-7, with TRBD2 matching over 8 bases. V lost 9 bases, J lost 0 bases, and 8 bases stayed unmatched. The germline V gene encodes CDR1 SGHNT and CDR2 YYREEE (reference sequence). The CDR3 contains 14 residues. DNA of the CDR3: TGTGCCATTGCGGGGGGCCCAAGCTCCTACGAGCAGTACTTC. This gives the protein CAIAGGPSSYEQYF.

The rearrangement uses TRBV28 and TRBJ2-7, with D perhaps matching TRBD2 (6 bases). Per the germline V gene, CDR1 is MDHEN and CDR2 is SYDVKM. Trimming took off 2 bases at V and 6 bases at J, with 14 bases between the two ends. The CDR3 is 14 residues long. The CDR3 coding sequence is TGTGCCAGCAGTTTAGCGGGGAGAGGCCTCGAGCAGTACTTC. The encoded protein is CASSLAGRGLEQYF.

The chain couples TRBV5-1 to TRBJ2-5; perhaps TRBD2 as D (6 bases). V dropped 1 base and J dropped 5 bases, with 12 bases sitting between them. Germline assignment: CDR1 SGHRS and CDR2 YFSETQ. The CDR3 contains 14 residues. The CDR3 coding sequence is TGCGCCAGCAGCTTGCGGCAGGGAGGCGAGACCCAGTACTTC. Its protein product is CASSLRQGGETQYF.

V usage is TRBV9 and J usage is TRBJ1-1; D not resolved. Germline V gene data show CDR1 as SGDLS and CDR2 as YYNGEE. CDR3 length: 16 amino acids. The V end was cut by 4 bases, the J end by 1 base, with 17 bases between. Here the CDR3 reads CASSPLGQARNTEAFF. The CDR3 bases are TGTGCCAGCAGCCCCCTGGGCCAGGCGAGGAACACTGAAGCTTTCTTT.

This sequence joins TRBV29-1 and TRBJ1-5; perhaps TRBD1 as D (5 bases). CDR3 size: 13 residues. The V gene lost 7 bases and the J gene lost 4 bases, with 14 bases spanning the gap. Germline assignment: CDR1 SQVTM and CDR2 ANQGSEA. Written as DNA, the CDR3 is TGCAGCGCGCAGGCAGGGTCGAATCAGCCCCAGCATTTT. This codes for CSAQAGSNQPQHF.

The chain carries TRBV6-6 and TRBJ2-7; D is undetermined. Germline V lookup: CDR1 MNHNY, CDR2 SVGAGI (reference sequence). Trimming stripped 0 bases from V and 0 bases from J, with 9 bases between. The CDR3 has 15 residues. The CDR3 sequence: CASSYSGRRSYEQYF. The DNA of the CDR3 is TGTGCCAGCAGTTACTCGGGCAGGCGCTCCTACGAGCAGTACTTC.

The chain has TRBV4-1 and TRBJ2-1; 8 bases are shared with TRBD2. With 6 bases clipped from V and 9 bases from J, the junction kept 13 bases outside the gene matches. The germline gives CDR1 MGHRA, CDR2 YSYEKL. The length of the CDR3 is 15 residues. For the CDR3, the DNA is TGCGCCAGCAGGGAAGGCGCGGGACTAGTAGGTGAGCAGTTCTTC. It is translated as CASREGAGLVGEQFF.

V usage is TRBV28 and J usage is TRBJ1-1; D gene uncertain. The germline gives CDR1 MDHEN, CDR2 SYDVKM. This CDR3 comprises 17 residues. The germline V and J ends were trimmed by 8 bases and 2 bases, with 24 bases remaining between them. CDR3 coding DNA: TGTGCCAGCCGTATCTCCGGATTTTCATCTAAAAACACTGAAGCTTTCTTT. Translating gives CASRISGFSSKNTEAFF.

The chain employs TRBV6-5 and TRBJ1-5, with D perhaps matching TRBD1 (6 bases). This CDR3 has 15 amino acids. Germline values: CDR1 MNHEY, CDR2 SVGAGI. The V end was cut by 0 bases, the J end by 5 bases, with 11 bases between. The CDR3 nucleotides read TGTGCCAGCAGTTACTCCGGCAGGGGTGATCAGCCCCAGCATTTT. Its protein product is CASSYSGRGDQPQHF.

The chain links TRBV30 to TRBJ2-2; D may correspond to TRBD1 or TRBD2 (5 bases each). This CDR3 is 17 amino acids long. Per the germline V gene, CDR1 is GTSNPN and CDR2 is SVGIG (reference sequence). V lost 0 bases to trimming and J lost 8 bases, with 22 bases between them. The CDR3 nucleotides read TGTGCCTGGAGTGTATTTCACGGGACCCCATTCAGAGGGGAGCTGTTTTTT. Translation: CAWSVFHGTPFRGELFF.

The rearrangement uses TRBV7-7 and TRBJ1-1; D not resolved. CDR3 length equals 13 residues. Germline CDR1 is SSHAT and CDR2 is FNYEAQ (reference sequence). Between the trimmed V and J ends, which lost 1 base and 1 base, there was a span of 4 bases. The CDR3 protein is CASSLDKNTEAFF. In DNA form, the CDR3 reads TGTGCCAGCAGCTTAGACAAGAACACTGAAGCTTTCTTT.

The V and J genes are TRBV5-1 and TRBJ1-3; no firm D call. CDR1 is SGHRS, CDR2 YFSETQ, per germline. The CDR3 has 14 amino acids. V shed 0 bases and J shed 0 bases, with 4 bases lying between them. As DNA, the CDR3 is TGCGCCAGCAGCTTGGACTCCTCTGGAAACACCATATATTTT. Translated, it gives CASSLDSSGNTIYF. The variable domain in full, with the rest retrieved from reference TRBV5-1 and TRBJ1-3, is KAGVTQTPRYLIKTRGQQVTLSCSPISGHRSVSWYQQTPGQGLQFLFEYFSETQRNKGNFPGRFSGRQFSNSRSEMNVSTLELGDSALYLCASSLDSSGNTIYFGEGSWLTVV.

The V and J genes are TRBV30 and TRBJ2-5, with D unclear. CDR3 length: 11 amino acids. CDR1 and CDR2 from the germline V gene are GTSNPN and SVGIG (reference sequence). Deletions cut 0 bases from V and 7 bases from J, with 6 bases between. CDR3 DNA sequence: TGTGCCTGGAGTGTAAAGAGGACCCAGTACTTC. Its translation: CAWSVKRTQYF.

J is TRBJ1-1 and V is TRBV5-1; unclear D gene. Germline CDR1 reads SGHRS; CDR2 reads YFSETQ. The CDR3 is 13 amino acids. Trimming removed 1 base at V and 1 base at J, with 5 bases between. This chain's CDR3 is CASSLRENTEAFF. The CDR3 coding sequence is TGCGCCAGCAGCTTGCGGGAGAACACTGAAGCTTTCTTT.

The V call is TRBV11-2, the J call TRBJ1-5; D unclear. The CDR3 loop spans 13 amino acids. The V and J ends lost 0 bases and 6 bases respectively, with 6 bases between them. Germline CDR1 and CDR2: SGHAT and FQNNGV. As DNA, the CDR3 is TGTGCCAGCAGCTTAGATAACGGTCAGCCCCAGCATTTT. It specifies CASSLDNGQPQHF.

This clone was recorded once. The chain uses TRBV6-6 and TRBJ1-2; the D gene is possibly TRBD1 (5 bases). The CDR3 contains 16 residues. Trimming left V 10 bases short and J 2 bases short, with 23 bases between. Per the germline V gene, CDR1 is MNHNY and CDR2 is SVGAGI (reference sequence). The CDR3 DNA sequence: TGTGCCATAAGCAGTGGGGCCTTTAGAAGAAACTATGGCTACACCTTC. Translation: CAISSGAFRRNYGYTF.

The chain combines TRBV6-5 with TRBJ2-7; 8 positions agree with TRBD2. The germline gives CDR1 MNHEY, CDR2 SVGAGI. CDR3 length: 16 residues. V was pared by 0 bases and J by 5 bases, with 9 bases of the junction left unmatched. CDR3: CASSYSGTRGSDEQYF. The DNA of the CDR3 is TGTGCCAGCAGTTACTCCGGGACTAGGGGTTCCGACGAGCAGTACTTC.

The V gene is TRBV28, the J gene TRBJ2-3; 9 bases agree with TRBD2. V dropped 6 bases and J dropped 0; count of bases not matched to a gene: 4. The CDR3 sequence is 15 residues long. Looked up from germline, CDR1 is MDHEN and CDR2 is SYDVKM. Written as DNA, the CDR3 is TGTGCCAGCAGGGCTAGCGGGATGAGCACAGATACGCAGTATTTT. The encoded protein is CASRASGMSTDTQYF.

This clone occurred once. V usage is TRBV7-7 and J usage is TRBJ1-1; the match to TRBD1 covers 8 bases. Germline V gives CDR1 SSHAT, CDR2 FNYEAQ (reference sequence). V dropped 5 bases and J dropped 6; count of bases not matched to a gene: 5. The CDR3 is made up of 13 amino acids. The chain's CDR3 is CASSRDRGAEAFF. Written as DNA, the CDR3 is TGTGCCAGCAGCCGAGACAGGGGCGCTGAAGCTTTCTTT.

The chain joins TRBV7-6 to TRBJ2-2, with D tentatively TRBD1 or TRBD2 (6 bases each). Looked up from germline, CDR1 is SGHVS and CDR2 is FNYEAQ. V was shortened by 5 bases and J by 7 bases, with 20 bases between the two germline ends. The CDR3 covers 16 residues. The CDR3 here is CASSPASGGLDGELFF. The CDR3 nucleotides are TGTGCCAGCAGCCCCGCTTCTGGGGGGCTGGACGGGGAGCTGTTTTTT. Based on the CDR3 plus reference TRBV7-6 and TRBJ2-2, the full variable domain is GAGVSQSPRYKVTKRGQDVALRCDPISGHVSLYWYRQALGQGPEFLTYFNYEAQQDKSGLPNDRFSAERPEGSISTLTIQRTEQRDSAMYRCASSPASGGLDGELFFGEGSRLTVL.

This rearrangement joins TRBV29-1 to TRBJ2-4; D gene ambiguous. Deletions cut 4 bases from V and 5 bases from J, with 15 bases between. The CDR3 loop spans 14 amino acids. The V gene's germline CDR1 is SQVTM and CDR2 ANQGSEA. CDR3 in amino acids: CSVVKGGMENIQYF. DNA for the CDR3: TGCAGCGTTGTGAAGGGTGGGATGGAAAACATTCAGTACTTC.

This chain uses TRBV20-1 with TRBJ1-1; no clear D. The germline CDR1 and CDR2 sequences are DFQATT and SNEGSKA (reference sequence). The CDR3 extends over 11 amino acids. V lost 0 bases and J 11 bases, leaving 10 bases between the germline ends. CDR3 sequence: CSARDNGGAFF. DNA for the CDR3: TGCAGTGCTAGAGACAACGGTGGGGCTTTCTTT.

The gene calls are TRBV15 and TRBJ1-2; perhaps TRBD1 as D (6 bases). CDR3 size: 12 residues. Germline V gene lookup returns CDR1 LNHNV and CDR2 YYDKDF (reference sequence). V was shortened by 4 bases and J by 4 bases, with 7 bases between the two germline ends. The CDR3: CATSKDSYGYTF. Here the CDR3 DNA reads TGTGCCACCAGCAAGGACAGCTATGGCTACACCTTC.

There are a few counts of this clone. V and J are TRBV7-8 and TRBJ2-7, with D unclear. The CDR3 totals 14 residues. From germline, CDR1 is SGHVS and CDR2 FQNEAQ. Trimming removed 1 base from V and 3 bases from J, with 10 bases in between. CDR3 nucleotide sequence: TGTGCCAGCAGCTTAGGTGGTAGTTTCTACGAGCAGTACTTC. Its protein is CASSLGGSFYEQYF.

This clone was counted a single time. The J gene is TRBJ2-7, the V gene TRBV6-6; 10 bases match TRBD1. The J segment lost 2 bases and the V segment lost 8 bases, leaving 0 bases of the junction unmatched. The CDR3 loop spans 12 amino acids. Germline-derived CDR1 and CDR2 are MNHNY and SVGAGI (reference sequence). The CDR3 is CASGTGAYEQYF. In nucleotides, the CDR3 is TGTGCCAGCGGGACAGGGGCCTACGAGCAGTACTTC.

The chain is built from TRBV6-5 and TRBJ1-1; D gene ambiguous. The germline CDR1 and CDR2 sequences are MNHEY and SVGAGI. This CDR3 spans 13 amino acids. Trimming stripped 2 bases from V and 11 bases from J, with 15 bases between. The CDR3 reads CASSYAEAAKAFF. CDR3 DNA sequence: TGTGCCAGCAGTTACGCAGAGGCAGCGAAGGCTTTCTTT.

The CDR3 sequence is CASSVAEGNRADTQYF. CDR3 sequence (DNA): TGTGCCAGCAGCGTAGCTGAGGGGAATCGAGCAGATACGCAGTATTTT. The J gene is TRBJ2-3, the V gene TRBV9; TRBD1 or TRBD2 may be the D gene (5 bases each). The CDR3 runs 16 residues. V dropped 0 bases and J dropped 4 bases, with 15 bases sitting between them. CDR1 is SGDLS, CDR2 YYNGEE, per germline. Drawing the rest from reference TRBV9 and TRBJ2-3, the complete variable domain is DSGVTQTPKHLITATGQRVTLRCSPRSGDLSVYWYQQSLDQGLQFLIQYYNGEERAKGNILERFSAQQFPDLHSELNLSSLELGDSALYFCASSVAEGNRADTQYFGPGTRLTVL.